These 31 T cell receptor beta chains share one sample of origin, sequenced in a study of shared clonotypes between healthy human individuals. The repertoire was sequenced with immunoSEQ multiplex PCR; TCRdb's copy has only in-frame clones and lacks some. Of under 1,100,000 clones listed, roughly 80% are singletons. Sequenced material: memory CD4+ T cells sorted from blood. As to subset: CD45RA-negative fraction. These TCRs come from a man between 18 and 35 years old in good health.

This chain joins TRBV5-1 and TRBJ2-3; D uncertain. From germline, CDR1 is SGHRS and CDR2 YFSETQ. The CDR3 length is 13 residues. V lost 2 bases and J 2 bases, leaving 6 bases between the germline ends. For the CDR3, the DNA is TGCGCCAGCAGCTTAACCGCCACAGATACGCAGTATTTT. Translation: CASSLTATDTQYF.

The chain recombines TRBV18 with TRBJ1-4; D is perhaps TRBD1 (5 bases). CDR3 length: 14 residues. Trimming took 3 bases from V and 7 from J, leaving 12 bases between them. Germline V lookup: CDR1 KGHSH, CDR2 LQKENI. Here the CDR3 DNA reads TGTGCCAGCTCACCCGGGGCCTCTCCTGAAAAACTGTTTTTT. This gives the protein CASSPGASPEKLFF.

The chain recombines TRBV7-3 with TRBJ2-7; the match to TRBD1 covers 8 bases. The trim removed 5 bases at V and 6 bases at J, leaving 6 bases unmatched. The CDR3 has 13 residues. The germline V gene has CDR1 SGHTA and CDR2 FQGTGA. For the CDR3, the DNA is TGTGCCAGCAGCCATGACAGGGGAGGCGAGCAGTACTTC. This gives the protein CASSHDRGGEQYF. Full variable domain (outside the CDR3, taken from reference TRBV7-3 and TRBJ2-7): GAGVSQTPSNKVTEKGKYVELRCDPISGHTALYWYRQSLGQGPEFLIYFQGTGAADDSGLPNDRFFAVRPEGSVSTLKIQRTERGDSAVYLCASSHDRGGEQYFGPGTRLTVT.

The V call is TRBV25-1, the J call TRBJ1-2; D ambiguous. Trimming pared 4 bases from V and 8 bases from J, leaving 23 bases between. Germline-derived CDR1 and CDR2 are MGHDK and SYGVNS. The CDR3 has 16 amino acids. The DNA for the CDR3 is TGTGCCAGCAGTGCCAACACCGTCGGGGTTCGCAGGGGCTACACCTTC. This encodes CASSANTVGVRRGYTF.

V usage is TRBV19 and J usage is TRBJ2-2; tentative D call: TRBD1 (5 bases). Germline CDR1 is LNHDA and CDR2 is SQIVND (reference sequence). The CDR3 contains 14 residues. The CDR3 bases are TGTGCGTCAACAGGCTTAACGAACACCGGGGAGCTGTTTTTT. It yields the protein CASTGLTNTGELFF. The variable domain in full, with the rest retrieved from reference TRBV19 and TRBJ2-2, is DGGITQSPKYLFRKEGQNVTLSCEQNLNHDAMYWYRQDPGQGLRLIYYSQIVNDFQKGDIAEGYSVSREKKESFPLTVTSAQKNPTAFYLCASTGLTNTGELFFGEGSRLTVL.

The CDR3 here is CASSEIAGAVYGYTF. CDR3 nucleotide sequence: TGTGCCAGCAGTGAAATAGCCGGAGCCGTCTATGGCTACACCTTC. The genes are TRBV6-1 and TRBJ1-2; D is undetermined. The CDR3 covers 15 residues. The germline CDR1 and CDR2 sequences are MNHNS and SASEGT. Trimming took off 2 bases at V and 4 bases at J, with 14 bases between the two ends.

The rearrangement links TRBV14 to TRBJ1-2, with 8 bases fitting TRBD1. Germline CDR1 SGHDN, CDR2 FVKESK. After removal of 5 bases from V and 6 bases from J, the junction contained 5 bases not matched to a gene. The CDR3 length is 13 residues. DNA of the CDR3: TGTGCCAGCAGCACGCGGACAGGGCATGGCTACACCTTC. Residues: CASSTRTGHGYTF.

This clone has a single count. The genes are TRBV7-2 and TRBJ2-1; D might be TRBD1 (5 bases). The length of the CDR3 is 16 residues. Germline V gene data show CDR1 as SGHTA and CDR2 as FQGNSA. Trimming left V 2 bases short and J 6 bases short, with 17 bases between. CDR3 loop: CASSLRRAQGSNEQFF. The CDR3 DNA is TGTGCCAGCAGCTTAAGGAGAGCTCAGGGCAGCAATGAGCAGTTCTTC.

This chain links TRBV4-1 with TRBJ1-2; TRBD1 might be the D (6 bases). With 1 base removed from V and 4 bases from J, the gap between germline ends came to 7 bases. Germline CDR1 MGHRA, CDR2 YSYEKL. The CDR3 is made up of 13 amino acids. CDR3 coding DNA: TGCGCCAGCAGCCAAGGGACAGTCTATGGCTACACCTTC. Encoded protein: CASSQGTVYGYTF.

The J gene is TRBJ2-7, the V gene TRBV7-2; 7 bases line up with TRBD1. The trim removed 3 bases at V and 2 bases at J, leaving 7 bases unmatched. Germline loops: CDR1 SGHTA, CDR2 FQGNSA. The CDR3 is 15 residues long. The CDR3 DNA sequence: TGTGCCAGCAGCTTGGGGGACAGTCGGGCCTACGAGCAGTACTTC. Protein sequence: CASSLGDSRAYEQYF.

Regarding this clone: Within the sample, other DNA sequences also encode this same CDR3. The rearrangement links TRBV5-1 to TRBJ2-3; TRBD2 matches 12 bases. Germline-derived CDR1 and CDR2 are SGHRS and YFSETQ. After removal of 0 bases from V and 2 bases from J, the junction contained 7 bases not matched to a gene. The CDR3 extends over 18 amino acids. The CDR3 nucleotides read TGCGCCAGCAGCTTGGCCCGGACTAGCGGGGAGATCACAGATACGCAGTATTTT. Residues: CASSLARTSGEITDTQYF.

V gene TRBV5-1 combines with J gene TRBJ1-1; D uncertain. Germline CDR1 and CDR2: SGHRS and YFSETQ. The CDR3 covers 14 residues. Trimming removed 7 bases from V and 1 base from J, with 14 bases in between. The DNA of the CDR3 is TGCGCCAGCGGGCCTCGCCCGGAGAACACTGAAGCTTTCTTT. Encoded protein: CASGPRPENTEAFF.

This clone came up once. The chain couples TRBV25-1 to TRBJ2-1; tentatively, D is TRBD1 or TRBD2 (6 bases each). V lost 4 bases and J 8 bases, leaving 18 bases between the germline ends. The CDR3 contains 15 residues. CDR1 and CDR2 (germline): MGHDK, SYGVNS. This CDR3 reads CASSGGGPPLDEQFF. CDR3 bases: TGTGCCAGCAGTGGTGGGGGGCCGCCGCTAGATGAGCAGTTCTTC.

This clone was observed a few times. The chain combines TRBV5-1 with TRBJ1-2; 9 bases fit TRBD1. Germline CDR1 and CDR2: SGHRS and YFSETQ. Unmatched junction bases numbered 5, after V lost 0 bases and J lost 5 bases. The CDR3 runs to 15 residues. The CDR3 protein is CASSLVGTGFYGYTF. The CDR3 nucleotides are TGCGCCAGCAGCTTGGTTGGGACAGGGTTTTATGGCTACACCTTC.

The chain employs TRBV7-9 and TRBJ2-5, with 9 nucleotides matching TRBD1. The germline gives CDR1 SEHNR, CDR2 FQNEAQ (reference sequence). V shed 1 base and J 5 bases; nucleotides not matched to a gene: 5. The CDR3 contains 15 residues. The DNA for the CDR3 is TGTGCCAGCAGCTTAGGTACAGGGGGCAGGGAGACCCAGTACTTC. Its translation: CASSLGTGGRETQYF.

This clone was recorded only once. DNA of the CDR3: TGCGCCAGCAGGACTCGAGGAGGCGGGCAGAACACTGAAGCTTTCTTT. It is translated as CASRTRGGGQNTEAFF. This chain links TRBV5-1 with TRBJ1-1; D is uncertain. There are 16 residues in the CDR3. Germline lookup yields CDR1 SGHRS and CDR2 YFSETQ. The germline V and J ends were trimmed by 5 bases and 1 base, with 18 bases remaining between them.

The gene calls are TRBV5-1 and TRBJ2-1, with 10 bases aligning to TRBD1. This CDR3 comprises 14 residues. The J segment lost 7 bases and the V segment lost 4 bases, leaving 5 bases of the junction unmatched. Looked up from germline, CDR1 is SGHRS and CDR2 is YFSETQ. CDR3 region: CASSASGQGNEQFF. As DNA, the CDR3 is TGCGCCAGCAGCGCGTCGGGACAGGGGAATGAGCAGTTCTTC.

This chain links TRBV11-2 with TRBJ1-1; TRBD1 is a possible D gene (6 bases). The germline V gene encodes CDR1 SGHAT and CDR2 FQNNGV. Trimming removed 0 bases at V and 7 bases at J, with 15 bases between. The length of the CDR3 is 15 residues. The CDR3 reads CASSLEGGAYFEAFF. CDR3 DNA sequence: TGTGCCAGCAGCTTAGAAGGGGGAGCCTACTTTGAAGCTTTCTTT.

This clone was seen a few times. This chain links TRBV16 with TRBJ1-2; D unresolved. CDR1 and CDR2 (germline): KGHSY, FQNENV. This CDR3 comprises 14 residues. Trimming removed 0 bases from V and 8 bases from J, with 13 bases in between. CDR3: CASSQSTVQSGYTF. As DNA, the CDR3 is TGTGCCAGCAGCCAATCCACAGTGCAGAGCGGCTACACCTTC.

The V call is TRBV6-5, the J call TRBJ1-5; D is ambiguous. Germline-derived CDR1 and CDR2 are MNHEY and SVGAGI. V shed 6 bases and J shed 2 bases, with 11 bases lying between them. This CDR3 has 14 amino acids. CDR3 sequence reads: CASSPEAGNQPQHF. The CDR3 DNA is TGTGCCAGCAGCCCCGAAGCGGGCAATCAGCCCCAGCATTTT.

The chain employs TRBV5-5 and TRBJ2-2, with D perhaps given as TRBD1 or TRBD2 (5 bases each). Trimming pared 3 bases from V and 6 bases from J, leaving 12 bases between. Per germline, CDR1 SGHKS and CDR2 YYEKEE (reference sequence). The CDR3 spans 14 residues. CDR3 residues: CASSWYGGSGELFF. CDR3 bases: TGTGCCAGCAGCTGGTATGGGGGTTCCGGGGAGCTGTTTTTT.

The genes are TRBV14 and TRBJ2-7, with 8 bases that match TRBD2. CDR3 length equals 13 residues. Germline lookup yields CDR1 SGHDN and CDR2 FVKESK. Trimming took 2 bases from V and 6 from J; bases not matched to a gene: 3. Here the CDR3 reads CASSQPTSGEQYF. The CDR3 nucleotides read TGTGCCAGCAGCCAACCTACTAGCGGCGAGCAGTACTTC.

J is TRBJ1-3 and V is TRBV7-9; TRBD1 agrees at 9 bases. Losses at the gene ends were 1 base for V and 4 bases for J; bases not matched to a gene: 11. CDR1 is SEHNR, CDR2 FQNEAQ, per germline (reference sequence). The CDR3 loop spans 18 amino acids. CDR3 in DNA: TGTGCCAGCAGCTTAGAATTGACCACAGGGGGCTCCGGAAACACCATATATTTT. It yields the protein CASSLELTTGGSGNTIYF. The whole variable domain, remainder taken from reference TRBV7-9 and TRBJ1-3, is DTGVSQNPRHKITKRGQNVTFRCDPISEHNRLYWYRQTLGQGPEFLTYFQNEAQLEKSRLLSDRFSAERPKGSFSTLEIQRTEQGDSAMYLCASSLELTTGGSGNTIYFGEGSWLTVV.

Points on this clone: A much larger clone sits a single nucleotide away, making a read error possible. Other DNA sequences in the sample encode the same CDR3. The chain couples TRBV7-2 to TRBJ1-1; no clear D gene. The CDR3 length is 13 residues. Trimming stripped 1 base from V and 1 base from J, with 4 bases between. Germline CDR1 and CDR2: SGHTA and FQGNSA. CDR3 DNA: TGTGCCAGCAGCTTAGGACAGAACACTGAAGCTTTCTTT. Encoded protein: CASSLGQNTEAFF.

This clone was detected once. The gene calls are TRBV28 and TRBJ1-6; D uncertain. Germline CDR1 MDHEN, CDR2 SYDVKM. Trimming removed 2 bases from V and 4 bases from J, with 15 bases in between. The CDR3 has 17 residues. CDR3 amino acids: CASSLIGNRGYNSPLHF. The CDR3 DNA reads as TGTGCCAGCAGTTTAATTGGGAACAGAGGATATAATTCACCCCTCCACTTT.

V gene TRBV2 combines with J gene TRBJ2-5; tentative D call: TRBD2 (5 bases). The CDR3 covers 14 residues. Germline V CDR1 and CDR2: SNHLY, FYNNEI. The germline V and J ends were trimmed by 8 bases and 5 bases, with 18 bases remaining between them. The CDR3 region is CASLRAASGETQYF. The DNA of the CDR3 is TGTGCCAGCCTCCGTGCGGCCTCGGGGGAGACCCAGTACTTC.

The rearrangement joins TRBV6-5 to TRBJ1-1; D may be TRBD1 (5 bases). CDR3 length: 14 residues. Trimming left V 7 bases short and J 1 base short, with 13 bases between. Germline CDR1 and CDR2: MNHEY and SVGAGI. CDR3 in DNA: TGTGCCAGCACTCGAGGGGTCAGGAACACTGAAGCTTTCTTT. Amino acid sequence: CASTRGVRNTEAFF.

The V and J genes are TRBV28 and TRBJ2-3; tentative D call: TRBD1 (5 bases). The CDR3 covers 15 residues. V lost 5 bases to trimming and J lost 6 bases, with 18 bases between them. CDR1 is MDHEN, CDR2 SYDVKM, per germline. Written as DNA, the CDR3 is TGTGCCAGCAGTACTCTACCATGGGGCTCTGATACGCAGTATTTT. Translation: CASSTLPWGSDTQYF.

V and J are TRBV14 and TRBJ1-2; the D is unclear. The V end lost 2 bases, the J end lost 8 bases, and 12 bases lay between the germline ends. Germline loops: CDR1 SGHDN, CDR2 FVKESK. CDR3 length: 13 residues. CDR3 bases: TGTGCCAGCAGCCAATCCCTCCCCGGCGGCTACACCTTC. Translated: CASSQSLPGGYTF.

The chain is built from TRBV5-1 and TRBJ2-1; 12 nucleotides agree with TRBD2. This CDR3 region has 15 residues. Germline CDR1 reads SGHRS; CDR2 reads YFSETQ. V lost 4 bases and J lost 3; bases outside the gene matches: 2. The DNA of the CDR3 is TGCGCCAGCAGCCGACTAGCGGGAGACTACAATGAGCAGTTCTTC. It specifies CASSRLAGDYNEQFF.

The chain combines TRBV9 with TRBJ2-3; D gene ambiguous. Germline values: CDR1 SGDLS, CDR2 YYNGEE. This CDR3 comprises 12 residues. Trimming pared 0 bases from V and 5 bases from J, leaving 4 bases between. The CDR3 loop reads CASSVGEDTQYF. The CDR3 nucleotides read TGTGCCAGCAGCGTAGGAGAAGATACGCAGTATTTT.